This T cell receptor beta chain was captured by sequencing in a study of blood T cell repertoires in COVID-19. There are 14 residues in the CDR3. V was cut by 0 bases and J by 3 bases, with 9 bases left in between. Germline CDR1 reads KGHSH; CDR2 reads LQKENI. Profiled with immunoSEQ multiplex PCR; TCRdb holds only in-frame clones, not every one. This table has under 250,000 clones, approximately 86% appearing once. V and J are TRBV18 and TRBJ2-7, with D possibly matching TRBD1 (6 bases). The clonotype was recovered from an older woman with active or convalescent COVID-19. Sequencing was done on a sample of peripheral blood. The CDR3 bases are TGTGCCAGCTCACCACCCACAGGGAGCTACGAGCAGTACTTC. Amino acids: CASSPPTGSYEQYF.